The following is a T cell receptor beta chain sequence with its context. Its antigen is unidentified. One end of the junction varies from germline; a read error may be responsible. The sample is drawn from a study of pediatric ulcerative colitis. Study background: Most patients had pancolitis, and two had left-sided colitis.

Germline V gives CDR1 SGHAT, CDR2 FQNNGV. The CDR3 sequence is 14 residues long. Whole-study results and caveats: Acute severe colitis showed lower rectal diversity from clonal expansions.

The diagnostic colonoscopy in ulcerative colitis patients preceded any immunosuppressive treatment. Here immunoSEQ multiplex PCR was the method, and the copy in TCRdb shows in-frame clones only, minus some. This sample has approximately 9,000 clones; approximately 88% occur once, and the top ten carry approximately 7%. The origin of this receptor is a girl under 18 with moderate ulcerative colitis. The V gene is TRBV11-2, the J gene TRBJ1-3; D is ambiguous. Source material: blood. The CDR3 sequence is CASSLEPSGYTIYF. In nucleotides, the CDR3 is TGTGCCAGCAGCTTAGAGCCATCTGGATACACCATATATTTT.